A selection of T cell receptor beta chains follows, all from one sample in a study of cytomegalovirus exposure and HLA in healthy donors. Method: immunoSEQ multiplex PCR; TCRdb's copy keeps in-frame clones and lacks some. Found here are 150,000 to 200,000 clones, about 80% of them singletons; the top ten hold approximately 6%. The specimen was PBMCs. The source of these receptors is a man in his forties in good health and CMV-seropositive. The CDR3 runs from the conserved cysteine through the conserved F or W. A D gene is named only where the DNA matches it firmly. The size of a clone is reported for some rows only, either as once, few or many, or as a class for expanded clones.

TRBD2	-	TRBJ2-1	TRBV25-1	CASSLSGTSNEQFF	TGTGCCAGCAGCCTATCCGGGACTAGCAATGAGCAGTTCTTC
TRBD1	few	TRBJ2-6	TRBV9	CASSPGRGHSGANVLTF	TGTGCCAGCAGCCCCGGCAGGGGGCACTCTGGGGCCAACGTCCTGACTTTC
TRBD2	-	TRBJ2-1	TRBV5-1	CASSLGLAKSSYNEQFF	TGCGCCAGCAGCTTGGGACTAGCGAAAAGCTCCTACAATGAGCAGTTCTTC
TRBD2	-	TRBJ2-7	TRBV2	CASSEQGLGYEQYF	TGTGCCAGCAGTGAGCAGGGACTAGGCTACGAGCAGTACTTC
TRBD2	-	TRBJ2-2	TRBV25-1	CASSGLVNTGELFF	TGTGCCAGTTCGGGACTAGTTAATACCGGGGAGCTGTTTTTT
-	-	TRBJ2-3	TRBV27	CASSSTGTYTDTQYF	TGTGCCAGCAGTTCGACCGGGACTTACACAGATACGCAGTATTTT
TRBD2	-	TRBJ2-2	TRBV9	CASSVGRTSATGELFF	TGTGCCAGCAGCGTAGGCCGGACTAGCGCCACCGGGGAGCTGTTTTTT
TRBD2	-	TRBJ2-7	TRBV5-8	CASSFRLAGGSVYEQYF	TGTGCCAGCAGCTTCCGACTAGCGGGCGGTTCCGTCTACGAGCAGTACTTC
TRBD2	-	TRBJ2-1	TRBV11-2	CASSSDPLAGGYNEQFF	TGTGCCAGCAGCTCCGATCCACTAGCGGGAGGGTACAATGAGCAGTTCTTC
TRBD2	-	TRBJ2-2	TRBV12-5	CASGLRLAGVLGELFF	TGTGCTAGTGGTTTGCGACTAGCGGGAGTTCTCGGGGAGCTGTTTTTT
TRBD1	-	TRBJ1-5	TRBV30	CAWGRTGGNQPQHF	TGTGCCTGGGGGAGGACAGGGGGCAATCAGCCCCAGCATTTT
TRBD2	-	TRBJ2-5	TRBV7-3	CASSLSISGLGTQYF	TGTGCCAGCAGCTTAAGTATTAGCGGGTTGGGGACCCAGTACTTC
TRBD1	-	TRBJ2-1	TRBV19	CASTQGGTGRYNEQFF	TGTGCCAGTACCCAAGGGGGGACAGGGCGTTATAATGAGCAGTTCTTC
TRBD1	-	TRBJ2-1	TRBV7-2	CASSLFAGQGAGNEQFF	TGTGCCAGCAGCTTATTCGCGGGACAGGGGGCAGGAAATGAGCAGTTCTTC
TRBD2	-	TRBJ2-3	TRBV5-1	CASSPNVGGDTQYF	TGCGCCAGCAGCCCAAACGTGGGGGGGGATACGCAGTATTTT
TRBD2	few	TRBJ2-7	TRBV19	CASKKGLGPYEQYF	TGTGCCAGCAAAAAAGGACTAGGGCCCTACGAGCAGTACTTC
-	-	TRBJ1-2	TRBV11-2	CASSLDRANGYTF	TGTGCCAGCAGCTTAGACAGGGCCAATGGCTACACCTTC
TRBD1	-	TRBJ1-1	TRBV18	CASSPTGQKNTEAFF	TGTGCCAGCTCACCCACGGGACAGAAGAACACTGAAGCTTTCTTT
-	many	TRBJ2-7	TRBV6-1	CASSAGTTWEQYF	TGTGCCAGCAGTGCCGGGACAACATGGGAGCAGTACTTC
TRBD1	-	TRBJ2-1	TRBV14	CASSARTGGLNEQFF	TGTGCCAGCAGCGCCAGGACAGGGGGTTTAAATGAGCAGTTCTTC
TRBD2	-	TRBJ2-4	TRBV5-1	CASSIGTSGSGDIQYF	TGCGCCAGCAGCATTGGGACTAGCGGGAGCGGGGACATTCAGTACTTC
-	-	TRBJ2-4	TRBV19	CASSIGGGSKNSQYF	TGTGCCAGTAGTATTGGGGGGGGCTCCAAAAACAGTCAGTACTTC
-	-	TRBJ1-5	TRBV7-2	CASSTGPLPQRQHF	TGTGCCAGCAGCACAGGGCCTCTCCCTCAGCGCCAGCATTTT
-	-	TRBJ2-7	TRBV19	CASKLEGLVGYEQYF	TGTGCCAGTAAGTTGGAGGGGCTAGTGGGCTACGAGCAGTACTTC
TRBD1	-	TRBJ1-1	TRBV5-1	CASSLGGRGRGTEAFF	TGCGCCAGCAGCTTGGGGGGCAGGGGGCGAGGCACTGAAGCTTTCTTT
TRBD2	-	TRBJ2-5	TRBV19	CASSAGLAGGSYQETQYF	TGTGCCAGTAGTGCCGGACTAGCGGGAGGTTCGTACCAAGAGACCCAGTACTTC
TRBD1	-	TRBJ1-5	TRBV7-9	CASSLQPTGYSNQPQHF	TGTGCCAGCAGCTTACAACCGACAGGGTATAGCAATCAGCCCCAGCATTTT
-	-	TRBJ2-7	TRBV7-2	CASRPDRGANPYEQYF	TGTGCCAGCAGGCCAGATCGCGGGGCGAATCCTTACGAGCAGTACTTC
TRBD2	-	TRBJ2-7	TRBV25-1	CASSGASGIHEQYF	TGTGCCAGCAGTGGCGCTAGCGGGATCCACGAGCAGTACTTC
-	-	TRBJ1-1	TRBV29-1	CSGRDKPNAEAFF	TGCAGCGGACGGGACAAGCCAAACGCTGAAGCCTTCTTT
-	-	TRBJ2-1	TRBV7-3	CASSPSGGGYNEQFF	TGTGCCAGCAGCCCCTCCGGGGGTGGGTACAATGAGCAGTTCTTC
TRBD1	-	TRBJ2-5	TRBV5-4	CASSSTGGSEETQYF	TGTGCCAGCAGCTCCACAGGGGGCAGTGAGGAGACCCAGTACTTC
TRBD1	few	TRBJ1-1	TRBV10-3	CAISYRGNTEAFF	TGTGCCATCAGCTACAGGGGGAACACTGAAGCTTTCTTT
-	-	TRBJ1-3	TRBV6-5	CASSYGQSGNTIYF	TGTGCCAGCAGTTACGGACAGTCTGGAAACACCATATATTTT
-	-	TRBJ1-2	TRBV30	CAWSVLSYGYTF	TGTGCCTGGAGTGTGTTATCCTATGGCTACACCTTC
TRBD1	-	TRBJ1-1	TRBV7-2	CASQPGGSVNTEAFF	TGTGCCAGCCAACCAGGGGGGTCAGTGAACACTGAAGCTTTCTTT
-	-	TRBJ2-1	TRBV5-1	CASSFSTKTGYNEQFF	TGCGCCAGCAGCTTCTCTACCAAGACGGGTTACAATGAGCAGTTCTTC
TRBD2	once	TRBJ2-5	TRBV7-2	CASRRASGTGETQYF	TGTGCCAGCAGGCGGGCTAGCGGGACGGGGGAGACCCAGTACTTC
TRBD2	-	TRBJ2-3	TRBV9	CASSVAWGTGGRLADTQYF	TGTGCCAGCAGCGTAGCCTGGGGTACGGGAGGGCGCTTGGCAGATACGCAGTATTTT
-	-	TRBJ2-1	TRBV6-5	CASSGGGGRMCEQFF	TGTGCCAGCAGTGGCGGGGGCGGGAGAATGTGTGAGCAGTTCTTC
-	-	TRBJ1-4	TRBV18	CASSPRPGEKLFF	TGTGCCAGCTCACCACGGCCAGGTGAAAAACTGTTTTTT
-	once	TRBJ1-2	TRBV4-1	CASSQDRQVANYGYTF	TGCGCCAGCAGCCAAGATAGACAGGTAGCTAACTATGGCTACACCTTC
-	-	TRBJ2-3	TRBV9	CASSVATDTQYF	TGTGCCAGCAGCGTAGCTACAGATACGCAGTATTTT
-	once	TRBJ2-7	TRBV19	CASSSRRTGTPSYEQYF	TGTGCCAGTAGTAGCCGACGTACCGGGACACCATCCTACGAGCAGTACTTC
-	-	TRBJ2-7	TRBV29-1	CSAWAGPSYEQYF	TGCAGCGCTTGGGCAGGGCCCTCCTACGAGCAGTACTTC
-	-	TRBJ2-1	TRBV6-4	CASSDGQGPTEGQFF	TGTGCCAGCAGTGACGGGCAGGGTCCTACGGAGGGGCAGTTCTTC
TRBD1	-	TRBJ2-5	TRBV2	CASRSMPGGEETQYF	TGTGCCAGCAGGAGTATGCCAGGGGGCGAAGAGACCCAGTACTTC
TRBD2	-	TRBJ2-7	TRBV11-1	CASGASGTVAYEQYF	TGTGCCAGCGGGGCTAGCGGGACGGTCGCCTACGAGCAGTACTTC
-	-	TRBJ2-6	TRBV2	CASSESPGANVLTF	TGTGCCAGCAGTGAATCCCCAGGGGCCAACGTCCTGACTTTC
TRBD1	-	TRBJ1-1	TRBV7-6	CASSLATGTITEAFF	TGTGCCAGCAGCTTAGCGACAGGGACAATCACTGAAGCTTTCTTT
-	-	TRBJ2-2	TRBV6-4	CASSVTGTGELFF	TGTGCCAGCAGTGTTACAGGGACCGGGGAGCTGTTTTTT
-	-	TRBJ1-1	TRBV4-2	CASSQETGWGNTEAFF	TGTGCCAGCAGCCAAGAGACAGGTTGGGGGAACACTGAAGCTTTCTTT
-	-	TRBJ2-7	TRBV4-1	CASSETSTRVSPSYEQYF	TGCGCCAGCAGCGAAACGTCCACCCGGGTCTCACCCTCCTACGAGCAGTACTTC
-	-	TRBJ1-5	TRBV7-9	CASSLGIGGGNQPQHF	TGTGCCAGCAGCTTAGGGATCGGGGGAGGCAATCAGCCCCAGCATTTT
-	-	TRBJ2-3	TRBV7-9	CASSLMSDTQYF	TGTGCCAGCAGCTTAATGTCTGATACGCAGTATTTT